This entry features one T cell receptor beta chain sequence. The sample has other DNA sequences that encode this CDR3 too. Profiling relied on immunoSEQ multiplex PCR, and the TCRdb table lists in-frame clones only, not all of them. The top ten hold approximately 0.52% of the sample, which has some 1,100,000 clones, approximately 80% seen once. This sample was taken from a study of shared clonotypes between healthy human individuals. The CDR3 totals 13 residues. CDR1 and CDR2 from the germline V gene are SQVTM and ANQGSEA. Trimming took off 2 bases at V and 0 bases at J, with 6 bases between the two ends.

The genes are TRBV29-1 and TRBJ2-3; D is uncertain. This sequence was found in a man between 18 and 29 years old in good health. Some clones in this sample may be carry-over from other donors' samples. Material: memory CD4+ T cells from PBMCs. The sample's subset: CD45RA-negative fraction. CDR3 coding DNA: TGCAGCGTTGAAATCGGGAGCACAGATACGCAGTATTTT. It specifies CSVEIGSTDTQYF.